This T cell receptor (beta chain) stems from a study of CD8+CD57+ T cells in acquired aplastic anemia. Study summary: Recorded DNA amounts for sorted CD4+ and CD8+ cells had an average of approximately 3 ug. Healthy donor sequencing depth: some 10 million CD4+, fewer than 13 million CD8+ reads. General study points: Patients and controls shared 25 to 30 CD8+ CDR3 sequences. No significant patient-versus-control difference appeared in CD8+ Simpson's diversity.

CDR3 size: 14 residues. Germline CDR1 SEHNR, CDR2 FQNEAQ (reference sequence). V dropped 4 bases and J dropped 4 bases, with 13 bases sitting between them. The template used for profiling TCR beta VDJ and CDR3 was genomic DNA. MiXCR was run by TCRdb on the reads, yielding one entry per CDR3 protein. Found here are a few hundred thousand distinct CDR3 sequences, approximately 60% of them singletons; the top ten hold 25% to 30%. In this sample, this clonotype turned up once. Its antigen is not identified. The receptor's source is a human donor in good health. The rearrangement joins TRBV7-9 to TRBJ1-1, with D perhaps matching TRBD1 (5 bases). Specimen: sorted CD4+, CD8+, or CD8+CD57+ T cells (not recorded which) from PBMCs. CDR3 loop: CASSYGGVRTEAFF. The CDR3 coding sequence is TGTGCCAGCAGCTACGGGGGGGTACGCACTGAAGCTTTCTTT.